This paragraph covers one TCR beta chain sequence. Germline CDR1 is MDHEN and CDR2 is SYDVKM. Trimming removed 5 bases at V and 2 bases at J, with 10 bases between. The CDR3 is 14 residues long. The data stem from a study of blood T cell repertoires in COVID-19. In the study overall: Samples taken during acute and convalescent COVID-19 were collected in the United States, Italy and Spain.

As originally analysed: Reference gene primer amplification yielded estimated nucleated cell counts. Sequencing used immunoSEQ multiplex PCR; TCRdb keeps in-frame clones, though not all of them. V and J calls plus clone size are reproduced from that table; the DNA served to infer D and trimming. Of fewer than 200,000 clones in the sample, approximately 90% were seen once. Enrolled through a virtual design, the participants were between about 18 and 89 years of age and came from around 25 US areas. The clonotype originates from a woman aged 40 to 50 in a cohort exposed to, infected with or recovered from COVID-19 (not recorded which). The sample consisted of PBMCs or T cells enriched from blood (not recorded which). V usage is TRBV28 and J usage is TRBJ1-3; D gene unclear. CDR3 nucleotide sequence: TGTGCCAGCAGTCCCCGCACAACTGGAAACACCATATATTTT. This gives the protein CASSPRTTGNTIYF.